Listed below are T cell receptor beta chains from one sample, sequenced in a study of blood T cell repertoires in COVID-19. Assay used: immunoSEQ multiplex PCR; TCRdb lists only in-frame clones, some missing. Found here are roughly 360,000 clones, 81% of them singletons; the top ten hold 0.85% to 1.2%. Sequencing input: peripheral blood. These receptors came from a human donor with acute or convalescent COVID-19. The donor label of this sample is uncertain. The CDR3 runs from the conserved cysteine through the conserved F or W. D genes are given only for firm matches. Clone size appears in some rows only: once, few, many, or a class for an expanded clone.

>TRBJ1-5|-|-|TRBV11-2
CASSPGQNSNQPQHF
TGTGCCAGCAGTCCCGGACAGAATAGCAATCAGCCCCAGCATTTT
>TRBJ1-5|once|TRBD1|TRBV19
CASIAGQRGSNQPQHF
TGTGCCAGTATAGCGGGACAGAGGGGAAGCAATCAGCCCCAGCATTTT
>TRBJ1-5|-|-|TRBV28
CASSLGQGRNQPQHF
TGTGCCAGCAGCCTGGGGCAGGGCCGCAATCAGCCCCAGCATTTT
>TRBJ1-4|-|-|TRBV19
CASSIGAQWSEKLFF
TGTGCCAGTAGTATAGGTGCCCAGTGGAGTGAAAAACTGTTTTTT
>TRBJ1-2|-|-|TRBV25-1
CASSQNSGSYTF
TGTGCCAGCAGCCAAAACTCAGGGAGCTACACCTTC
>TRBJ1-2|-|-|TRBV18
CASSRTRRDGYTF
TGTGCCAGCTCACGAACGAGGAGGGATGGCTACACCTTC
>TRBJ1-1|-|-|TRBV5-1
CASSLGAGLSSGTEAFF
TGCGCCAGCAGCTTAGGGGCAGGGCTCTCGAGTGGGACTGAAGCTTTCTTT
>TRBJ2-1|-|-|TRBV2
CASSPQGFEQFF
TGTGCCAGCAGTCCCCAGGGGTTTGAGCAGTTCTTC
>TRBJ2-1|-|-|TRBV30
CAWDSRLSSYNEQFF
TGTGCCTGGGACTCGAGGCTGAGCTCCTACAATGAGCAGTTCTTC
>TRBJ2-5|once|TRBD2|TRBV27
CASSKRTSGGQETQYF
TGTGCCAGCAGTAAACGGACTAGCGGGGGACAAGAGACCCAGTACTTC
>TRBJ1-1|-|TRBD1|TRBV7-9
CASSLQDRGTFF
TGTGCCAGCAGCCTCCAGGACAGGGGAACTTTCTTT
>TRBJ1-1|few|TRBD1|TRBV5-5
CASSIGNRGANTEAFF
TGTGCCAGCAGCATAGGAAACAGGGGGGCGAACACTGAAGCTTTCTTT
>TRBJ1-6|-|-|TRBV5-6
CASRSQGSSYNSPLHF
TGTGCCAGCAGGTCACAGGGTTCCTCCTATAATTCACCCCTCCACTTT
>TRBJ2-7|-|TRBD1|TRBV4-1
CASSQSGTATYEQYF
TGCGCCAGCAGCCAGTCCGGGACAGCGACCTACGAGCAGTACTTC
>TRBJ1-1|-|-|TRBV5-6
CASSRREVNTEAFF
TGTGCCAGCAGCCGCCGGGAGGTGAACACTGAAGCTTTCTTT
>TRBJ2-5|-|TRBD2|TRBV5-4
CASSFRLAGARETQYF
TGTGCCAGCAGCTTCCGGCTAGCGGGAGCTCGAGAGACCCAGTACTTC
>TRBJ2-2|-|TRBD2|TRBV11-2
CASSLRRREGLGELFF
TGTGCCAGCAGCCTGAGGAGGCGGGAGGGTCTCGGGGAGCTGTTTTTT
>TRBJ2-5|once|TRBD2|TRBV7-6
CASRRLAGGQETQYF
TGTGCCAGCAGGCGGCTAGCGGGGGGTCAAGAGACCCAGTACTTC
>TRBJ2-3|-|-|TRBV30
CAWMDWARDTQYF
TGTGCCTGGATGGACTGGGCCCGTGATACGCAGTATTTT
>TRBJ1-2|-|TRBD1|TRBV7-8
CASSPLSGTANYGYTF
TGTGCCAGCAGCCCCCTGTCCGGGACAGCTAACTATGGCTACACCTTC
>TRBJ1-2|-|-|TRBV27
CASSFRDGLNYGYTF
TGTGCCAGCAGTTTTCGGGACGGACTAAACTATGGCTACACCTTC
>TRBJ1-1|-|TRBD1|TRBV18
CASSPSGTGYMNTEAFF
TGTGCCAGCTCACCATCCGGGACAGGCTATATGAACACTGAAGCTTTCTTT
>TRBJ2-1|-|-|TRBV10-3
CAISEHGGASDEQFF
TGTGCCATCAGTGAGCATGGGGGGGCCTCGGATGAGCAGTTCTTC
>TRBJ1-1|-|TRBD1|TRBV11-2
CASSVQGVANTEAFF
TGTGCCAGCAGCGTCCAGGGGGTAGCGAACACTGAAGCTTTCTTT
>TRBJ1-2|few|TRBD1|TRBV6-5
CASSYGTGGDYGYTF
TGTGCCAGCAGTTACGGGACAGGGGGCGACTATGGCTACACCTTC
>TRBJ1-2|-|TRBD1|TRBV5-5
CASSLSAKGTGEGGYTF
TGTGCCAGCAGCTTGTCGGCGAAAGGGACAGGGGAGGGTGGCTACACCTTC
>TRBJ2-1|once|TRBD2|TRBV20-1
CSASVGTSGSNEQFF
TGCAGTGCTAGTGTTGGGACTAGCGGGTCCAATGAGCAGTTCTTC